These T cell receptor beta chains were read from a single sample in a study of cytomegalovirus exposure and HLA in healthy donors. This table comes from immunoSEQ multiplex PCR, and its TCRdb copy is limited to in-frame clones, with some not included. Of under 200,000 clones listed, approximately 80% are singletons. The source material was PBMCs. The receptors were gathered from a woman between 45 and 60 years old in good health and CMV-seronegative. CDR3s include the opening cysteine and the closing phenylalanine or tryptophan.

V,J,CDR3
TRBV5-8,TRBJ2-1,CASSLGLAPSSYNEQFF
TRBV6-1,TRBJ2-5,CASNTPGETQYF
TRBV19,TRBJ2-6,CASSGGAGANVLTF
TRBV7-6,TRBJ2-7,CASSLQGTNEQYF
TRBV15,TRBJ1-1,CATRPDRLNTEAFF
TRBV13,TRBJ1-5,CASSLEMWEDQPQHF
TRBV30,TRBJ2-4,CAWSVPQGSKNIQYF
TRBV11-2,TRBJ2-5,CASSLGSPQETQYF
TRBV19,TRBJ2-5,CASSRLAGEQETQYF
TRBV28,TRBJ2-5,CASSSPGQGAKETQYF
TRBV29-1,TRBJ2-5,CSGATGGMETQYF
TRBV19,TRBJ2-7,CASSMVSDYEQYF
TRBV18,TRBJ1-5,CASSLSGNNQPQHF
TRBV20-1,TRBJ2-1,CSLDTDNEQFF
TRBV7-9,TRBJ2-3,CASSLVSGGGAGTDTQYF
TRBV4-3,TRBJ2-4,CASSQDGAGVNIQYF
TRBV6-5,TRBJ1-1,CASSYQLQGRGTEAFF
TRBV7-6,TRBJ2-3,CASSHQRREGFASTDTQYF
TRBV7-9,TRBJ1-1,CASSLELAVVNTEAFF
TRBV28,TRBJ2-7,CASSLHDRGEQYF
TRBV15,TRBJ2-6,CATSRVQGSGANVLTF
TRBV28,TRBJ1-2,CASSLITGYGYTF
TRBV28,TRBJ2-5,CATLRGRGETQYF
TRBV11-2,TRBJ1-4,CASSLGSGIVTNEKLFF
TRBV5-1,TRBJ1-1,CASSSGRGDTEAFF
TRBV5-6,TRBJ2-7,CASSFVAGGRDEQYF
TRBV11-2,TRBJ2-1,CASSFRNEQFF
TRBV4-2,TRBJ1-1,CASSRYRTGAEAEAFF